The 18 T cell receptor beta chains listed next were all sequenced from one sample in a study of T cell responses to AZD1222 COVID-19 vaccine. Only in-frame clones appear in the TCRdb table, and some are missing; sequencing was by immunoSEQ multiplex PCR. The data hold 100,000 to 150,000 clones, with less than 95% observed a single time. The sequencing used peripheral blood, collected on day 0 of AZD1222 vaccination. All receptors derive from an adult in good health.

The chain recombines TRBV7-6 with TRBJ1-1; D call uncertain. Trimming pared 1 base from V and 1 base from J, leaving 7 bases between. The germline gives CDR1 SGHVS, CDR2 FNYEAQ. This CDR3 is 14 amino acids long. The CDR3 sequence is CASSLGGANTEAFF. In DNA, the CDR3 is TGTGCCAGCAGCTTAGGGGGTGCGAACACTGAAGCTTTCTTT. Full variable domain (remainder filled in from reference TRBV7-6 and TRBJ1-1): GAGVSQSPRYKVTKRGQDVALRCDPISGHVSLYWYRQALGQGPEFLTYFNYEAQQDKSGLPNDRFSAERPEGSISTLTIQRTEQRDSAMYRCASSLGGANTEAFFGQGTRLTVV.

A note on this clone: One end of the junction fails to match germline, which may point to a read error. The chain carries TRBV28 and TRBJ2-5; tentatively, D is TRBD2 (7 bases). Germline V CDR1 and CDR2: MDHEN, SYDVKM. The CDR3 is 12 amino acids. CDR3 nucleotide sequence: TGTGCCGGCAGTGGGGGGGCCGAGACCCAGTACTTC. Protein sequence: CAGSGGAETQYF.

The chain links TRBV11-2 to TRBJ2-1, with 16 bases aligning to TRBD2. The CDR3 extends over 16 amino acids. Germline CDR1 SGHAT, CDR2 FQNNGV. V lost 5 bases and J lost 9; bases outside the gene matches: 7. CDR3 protein: CASSPGTSGGAGEQFF. CDR3 in DNA: TGTGCCAGCAGCCCGGGGACTAGCGGGGGGGCGGGTGAGCAGTTCTTC.

This clone occurred a few times. The rearrangement joins TRBV15 to TRBJ2-2; D not certain. From germline, CDR1 is LNHNV and CDR2 YYDKDF (reference sequence). This CDR3 comprises 14 residues. Trimming shortened V by 0 bases and J by 7 bases, and 9 bases separated the two germline ends. CDR3 loop: CATSREVTGGELFF. CDR3 sequence (DNA): TGTGCCACCAGCAGAGAGGTCACCGGCGGGGAGCTGTTTTTT.

The chain carries TRBV7-2 and TRBJ1-6; possible D gene TRBD1, 6 bases. The V end lost 1 base, the J end lost 13 bases, and 11 bases lay between the germline ends. Germline values: CDR1 SGHTA, CDR2 FQGNSA. The CDR3 sequence is 13 residues long. The CDR3 sequence: CASSLGGGPPLHF. The CDR3 nucleotides are TGTGCCAGCAGCTTAGGGGGGGGCCCCCCCCTCCACTTT.

The rearrangement links TRBV28 to TRBJ2-7, with 10 bases matching TRBD2. The germline gives CDR1 MDHEN, CDR2 SYDVKM. V was clipped by 3 bases and J by 5 bases; unmatched bases: 10. There are 16 residues in the CDR3. CDR3 DNA sequence: TGTGCCAGCAGTTTCGGTTGGGGGACTAGCGTCCACGAGCAGTACTTC. It specifies CASSFGWGTSVHEQYF.

The J gene is TRBJ2-7, the V gene TRBV4-1; 9 bases are a match to TRBD1. V trimming: 0 bases; J trimming: 7 bases; junction bases outside the gene matches: 7. Looked up from germline, CDR1 is MGHRA and CDR2 is YSYEKL. This CDR3 has 15 residues. CDR3: CASSQDRGQGKEQYF. DNA of the CDR3: TGCGCCAGCAGCCAAGATCGAGGACAGGGGAAAGAGCAGTACTTC.

The rearrangement links TRBV29-1 to TRBJ1-1; the match to TRBD1 covers 8 bases. Germline CDR1 SQVTM, CDR2 ANQGSEA. The CDR3 contains 13 residues. After removal of 8 bases from V and 0 bases from J, the junction contained 5 bases not matched to a gene. CDR3 sequence reads: CSTRQGMNTEAFF. CDR3 sequence (DNA): TGCAGCACCCGACAGGGGATGAACACTGAAGCTTTCTTT.

The chain carries TRBV6-5 and TRBJ2-2; 8 nucleotides align to TRBD1. The CDR3 loop spans 13 amino acids. Trimming at V came to 6 bases and at J to 7 bases, leaving 4 bases not matched to a gene. CDR1 is MNHEY and CDR2 is SVGAGI in the germline V gene. Written as DNA, the CDR3 is TGTGCCAGCAGGACAGGGGAAGTCGGGGAGCTGTTTTTT. As protein: CASRTGEVGELFF.

In DNA form, the CDR3 reads TGCGCCAGCGGAAACAGGTTAGCCTACGAGCAGTACTTC. Translated, it gives CASGNRLAYEQYF. The V and J genes are TRBV10-2 and TRBJ2-7, with D possibly being TRBD1 (5 bases). Looked up from germline, CDR1 is WSHSY and CDR2 is SAAADI. V dropped 8 bases and J dropped 2 bases, with 13 bases sitting between them. This CDR3 spans 13 amino acids.

The chain joins TRBV25-1 to TRBJ1-5; 9 bases line up with TRBD1. CDR3 length: 14 residues. Germline CDR1 and CDR2: MGHDK and SYGVNS. The V gene end was trimmed by 4 bases and the J gene end by 5 bases; junction bases not matched to a gene: 3. The chain's CDR3 is CASSGTGGHQPQHF. For the CDR3, the DNA is TGTGCCAGCAGTGGAACAGGGGGCCATCAGCCCCAGCATTTT.

The chain links TRBV25-1 to TRBJ1-2; D is perhaps TRBD1 (5 bases). This CDR3 is built from 14 residues. V was cut by 4 bases and J by 6 bases, with 15 bases left in between. Germline CDR1 and CDR2: MGHDK and SYGVNS. The CDR3 region is CASSAIDRVHGYTF. CDR3 DNA: TGTGCCAGCAGTGCCATTGACAGAGTCCATGGCTACACCTTC.

The rearrangement uses TRBV14 and TRBJ2-3; 8 positions agree with TRBD2. Germline CDR1 reads SGHDN; CDR2 reads FVKESK. The CDR3 is 17 amino acids. With 0 bases clipped from V and 2 bases from J, the junction kept 7 bases outside the gene matches. Written as DNA, the CDR3 is TGTGCCAGCAGCCAAGATCTGGAGCGGGGGAACACAGATACGCAGTATTTT. Translating it yields CASSQDLERGNTDTQYF. Supplemented by reference TRBV14 and TRBJ2-3, the full variable domain reads EAGVTQFPSHSVIEKGQTVTLRCDPISGHDNLYWYRRVMGKEIKFLLHFVKESKQDESGMPNNRFLAERTGGTYSTLKVQPAELEDSGVYFCASSQDLERGNTDTQYFGPGTRLTVL.

The J gene is TRBJ2-3, the V gene TRBV2, with 8 bases that match TRBD1. V was pared by 4 bases and J by 4 bases, with 7 bases of the junction left unmatched. Germline CDR1 SNHLY, CDR2 FYNNEI. This CDR3 is 15 amino acids long. The CDR3: CASSGPAGGADTQYF. CDR3 nucleotides: TGTGCCAGCAGTGGTCCGGCAGGGGGCGCAGATACGCAGTATTTT.

Only one count was recorded for this clone. The chain links TRBV25-1 to TRBJ1-1; the D gene is possibly TRBD1 (6 bases). V gave up 4 bases and J gave up 1 base, with 13 bases separating them. There are 15 residues in the CDR3. Germline V gives CDR1 MGHDK, CDR2 SYGVNS. The DNA of the CDR3 is TGTGCCAGCAGTGTAGAGGACAGCGGGAACACTGAAGCTTTCTTT. Residues: CASSVEDSGNTEAFF.

V gene TRBV2 combines with J gene TRBJ2-5; TRBD1 or TRBD2 may be the D gene (5 bases each). The germline V gene has CDR1 SNHLY and CDR2 FYNNEI. The CDR3 loop spans 14 amino acids. Trimming removed 7 bases from V and 5 bases from J, with 17 bases in between. CDR3 loop: CASTWSYGTETQYF. As DNA, the CDR3 is TGTGCCAGCACATGGTCTTACGGGACGGAGACCCAGTACTTC.

The genes are TRBV28 and TRBJ1-2; no clear D gene. Germline CDR1 is MDHEN and CDR2 is SYDVKM. CDR3 length: 14 amino acids. The V gene lost 6 bases and the J gene lost 6 bases, with 17 bases spanning the gap. The CDR3 sequence: CASSTTPKKNGYTF. The CDR3, as DNA: TGTGCCAGCAGCACGACCCCTAAAAAAAATGGCTACACCTTC.

The chain recombines TRBV4-3 with TRBJ2-7, with 9 bases fitting TRBD1. V lost 0 bases to trimming and J lost 6 bases; unmatched junction nucleotides: 6. The CDR3 consists of 15 residues. CDR1 is LGHNA and CDR2 is YSLEER in the germline V gene. The CDR3 DNA reads TGCGCCAGCAGCCAAGACCCGGGACAGGGAGGCGAGCAGTACTTC. Translation gives CASSQDPGQGGEQYF.